Listed here are 15 T cell receptor beta chains from one sample, sequenced in a study of blood T cell repertoires in COVID-19. Sequencing used immunoSEQ multiplex PCR; TCRdb keeps in-frame clones, though not all of them. The sample yields about 70,000 clones, 75% to 90% seen once. The material sequenced was peripheral blood. Every receptor here comes from a man between 65 and 85 years old who had recovered from COVID-19.

This sequence joins TRBV6-2 or TRBV6-3 and TRBJ1-6; the D is unclear. Trimming left V 5 bases short and J 7 bases short, with 6 bases between. The CDR3 length is 12 residues. Germline CDR1 and CDR2: MNHEY and SVGEGT. The CDR3 DNA is TGTGCCAGCAGTCTCCTCAATTCACCCCTCCACTTT. Its protein is CASSLLNSPLHF.

The rearrangement joins TRBV10-3 to TRBJ2-5; 7 bases are a match to TRBD2. Germline lookup yields CDR1 ENHRY and CDR2 SYGVKD. The CDR3 has 13 residues. V was clipped by 0 bases and J by 5 bases; unmatched bases: 0. The CDR3 spells CAISESGGETQYF. The CDR3 nucleotides are TGTGCCATCAGTGAGTCGGGGGGGGAGACCCAGTACTTC.

The chain couples TRBV19 to TRBJ1-5; D not resolved. The length of the CDR3 is 17 residues. CDR1 is LNHDA and CDR2 is SQIVND in the germline V gene (reference sequence). The germline V and J ends were trimmed by 3 bases and 0 bases, with 15 bases remaining between them. CDR3 DNA: TGTGCCAGTAGTATTCCCGGGGAGGGAAGTAGCAATCAGCCCCAGCATTTT. The encoded protein is CASSIPGEGSSNQPQHF.

The rearrangement links TRBV7-9 to TRBJ1-1, with unresolved D. Trimming pared 2 bases from V and 6 bases from J, leaving 16 bases between. CDR3 length: 15 amino acids. Germline lookup yields CDR1 SEHNR and CDR2 FQNEAQ (reference sequence). The CDR3 DNA sequence: TGTGCCAGCAGCTTACTTGGTTCCAGGATCGCTGAAGCTTTCTTT. Amino acids: CASSLLGSRIAEAFF.

This chain links TRBV28 with TRBJ1-5, with D perhaps matching TRBD1 (5 bases). CDR3 length equals 17 residues. V lost 5 bases to trimming and J lost 1 base, with 18 bases between them. Germline assignment: CDR1 MDHEN and CDR2 SYDVKM. This chain's CDR3 is CASSPSSRGSSNQPQHF. CDR3 bases: TGTGCCAGCAGTCCTTCCTCGCGGGGGTCAAGCAATCAGCCCCAGCATTTT.

This chain's CDR3 is CASSEAFSGARNQPQHF. CDR3 DNA sequence: TGTGCCAGCAGTGAAGCCTTTTCAGGGGCGCGCAATCAGCCCCAGCATTTT. V and J are TRBV6-1 and TRBJ1-5, with D possibly matching TRBD1 (6 bases). There are 17 residues in the CDR3. Germline CDR1 and CDR2: MNHNS and SASEGT. V lost 0 bases to trimming and J lost 2 bases, with 14 bases between them.

The chain joins TRBV27 to TRBJ1-2; 12 nucleotides line up with TRBD1. The CDR3 extends over 15 amino acids. Germline V lookup: CDR1 MNHEY, CDR2 SMNVEV (reference sequence). After removal of 6 bases from V and 2 bases from J, the junction contained 4 bases not matched to a gene. The CDR3: CASRSGTGGNYGYTF. The DNA for the CDR3 is TGTGCCAGCAGGTCCGGGACAGGGGGCAACTATGGCTACACCTTC.

The gene calls are TRBV3-1 (or the pseudogene TRBV3-2) and TRBJ2-5, with 12 bases fitting TRBD1. Germline values: CDR1 LGHDT, CDR2 YNNKEL (reference sequence). This CDR3 has 17 amino acids. With V trimmed by 0 bases and J by 1 base, 3 bases remained unmatched. The CDR3 loop reads CASSQEAGQGAQETQYF. CDR3 DNA: TGTGCCAGCAGCCAAGAAGCGGGACAGGGGGCCCAAGAGACCCAGTACTTC.

V and J are TRBV5-4 and TRBJ2-7; 7 nucleotides match TRBD1. The CDR3 consists of 14 residues. The germline gives CDR1 SGHNT, CDR2 YYREEE (reference sequence). With V trimmed by 4 bases and J by 1 base, 5 bases remained unmatched. CDR3 protein: CASSHRQGSYEQYF. CDR3 sequence (DNA): TGTGCCAGCAGCCACCGACAGGGATCCTACGAGCAGTACTTC.

The table lists this clone with a count of one. This chain connects TRBV19 to TRBJ1-1, with 7 bases matching TRBD1. J lost 7 bases, V lost 4 bases, and 6 bases had no gene match. This CDR3 has 13 amino acids. Germline CDR1 and CDR2: LNHDA and SQIVND (reference sequence). The CDR3 DNA follows: TGTGCCAGTAGTAGAAACCGGGACAGTGAAGCTTTCTTT. Amino acid sequence: CASSRNRDSEAFF.

This sequence joins TRBV6-7 and TRBJ2-2; perhaps TRBD2 as D (5 bases). TRBV6-7 is sorted into the ORF group, with uncertain function. V gave up 3 bases and J gave up 2 bases, with 19 bases separating them. The CDR3 covers 18 residues. CDR3 loop: CASSYLLVVVLNTGELFF. In DNA, the CDR3 is TGTGCCAGCAGTTATCTACTAGTCGTAGTACTAAACACCGGGGAGCTGTTTTTT.

The chain couples TRBV11-2 to TRBJ2-7; no reliable D call. CDR1 SGHAT and CDR2 FQNNGV come from the germline V gene. The V gene lost 2 bases and the J gene lost 5 bases, with 13 bases spanning the gap. This CDR3 comprises 14 residues. CDR3 DNA: TGTGCCAGCAGCTTACTCCCCAGTTCGCACGAGCAGTACTTC. It yields the protein CASSLLPSSHEQYF.

The chain joins TRBV27 to TRBJ2-7; tentative D call: TRBD1 (7 bases). This CDR3 is built from 16 residues. Per the germline V gene, CDR1 is MNHEY and CDR2 is SMNVEV (reference sequence). Trimming stripped 4 bases from V and 3 bases from J, with 19 bases between. CDR3 nucleotides: TGTGCCAGCAGTTCAACAGCGGGCAGGGGGTACTACGAGCAGTACTTC. Its protein product is CASSSTAGRGYYEQYF.

The rearrangement links TRBV11-3 to TRBJ1-2, with 10 bases fitting TRBD1. The CDR3 sequence is 15 residues long. V dropped 5 bases and J dropped 4; count of bases not matched to a gene: 7. Germline V CDR1 and CDR2: SGHNT, YENEEA. This chain's CDR3 is CASSPGQGVSYGYTF. CDR3 DNA sequence: TGTGCCAGCAGCCCCGGACAGGGGGTGAGCTATGGCTACACCTTC. Filled out from reference TRBV11-3 and TRBJ1-2, the complete variable domain reads EAGVVQSPRYKIIEKKQPVAFWCNPISGHNTLYWYLQNLGQGPELLIRYENEEAVDDSQLPKDRFSAERLKGVDSTLKIQPAELGDSAVYLCASSPGQGVSYGYTFGSGTRLTVV.

The chain carries TRBV27 and TRBJ2-7, with TRBD2 identical over 12 bases. Germline assignment: CDR1 MNHEY and CDR2 SMNVEV (reference sequence). V shed 4 bases and J 2 bases; nucleotides not matched to a gene: 6. CDR3 length: 16 residues. The CDR3 loop is CASSSLAGGITYEQYF. DNA of the CDR3: TGTGCCAGCAGTTCACTAGCGGGAGGTATAACCTACGAGCAGTACTTC.